Following are 15 T cell receptor beta chains from one sample sequenced in a study of blood T cell repertoires in COVID-19. Sequencing was performed with immunoSEQ multiplex PCR; in TCRdb, only in-frame clones are kept and a portion is missing. Counted here are about 21,000 clones, around 80% occurring once; the ten biggest clones make up 9.5% to 15%. The material sequenced was peripheral blood. These receptors all come from a man in his 60s with active COVID-19.

This sequence joins TRBV3-1 (or the pseudogene TRBV3-2) and TRBJ2-3; TRBD2 aligns across 11 bases. The germline V gene has CDR1 LGHDT and CDR2 YNNKEL (reference sequence). The CDR3 contains 16 residues. After removal of 3 bases from V and 7 bases from J, the junction contained 9 bases not matched to a gene. CDR3 bases: TGTGCCAGCAGCCAGAGTACCGGGACTAGCGGAAATACGCAGTATTTT. As protein: CASSQSTGTSGNTQYF.

Concerning this clone: An end of the junction does not agree with germline; a read error may underlie this. The chain carries TRBV7-7 and TRBJ1-4, with a weak D call TRBD1 (6 bases). CDR1 is SSHAT and CDR2 is FNYEAQ in the germline V gene (reference sequence). The CDR3 length is 14 residues. CDR3 nucleotide sequence: TGTGCTAGCAGCTCCGGGACACATAATGAAAAACTGTTTTTT. Amino acid sequence: CASSSGTHNEKLFF.

The CDR3 region is CASSPRHAQGGSYEQYF. As DNA, the CDR3 is TGTGCCAGCAGCCCACGACACGCACAAGGGGGTTCCTACGAGCAGTACTTC. V and J are TRBV13 and TRBJ2-7; possible D gene TRBD1, 6 bases. Between the trimmed V and J ends, which lost 5 bases and 1 base, there was a span of 21 bases. This CDR3 contains 17 residues. The germline V gene has CDR1 PRHDT and CDR2 FYEKMQ (reference sequence).

The genes are TRBV6-5 and TRBJ2-2; maybe TRBD1 (5 bases). Germline loops: CDR1 MNHEY, CDR2 SVGAGI. CDR3 size: 14 residues. V gave up 6 bases and J gave up 1 base, with 9 bases separating them. The CDR3 nucleotides are TGTGCCAGCAGAGTGCAGGGGAACACCGGGGAGCTGTTTTTT. This sequence encodes CASRVQGNTGELFF.

The chain uses TRBV30 and TRBJ2-7, with D hard to call. Germline V lookup: CDR1 GTSNPN, CDR2 SVGIG (reference sequence). V lost 2 bases and J 2 bases, leaving 7 bases between the germline ends. The CDR3 covers 12 residues. As DNA, the CDR3 is TGTGCCTGGAGTAGAGGAGCCTACGAGCAGTACTTC. It encodes CAWSRGAYEQYF.

V usage is TRBV6-2 or TRBV6-3 and J usage is TRBJ1-1; weak D call: TRBD1 (5 bases). The CDR3 contains 16 residues. CDR1 MNHEY and CDR2 SVGEGT come from the germline V gene. With 0 bases removed from V and 0 bases from J, the gap between germline ends came to 11 bases. The chain's CDR3 is CASSYSLGGVNTEAFF. As DNA, the CDR3 is TGTGCCAGCAGTTACTCACTCGGGGGGGTGAACACTGAAGCTTTCTTT.

The CDR3 is CASSLSLAGHEQYF. CDR3 DNA sequence: TGTGCCAGCAGCTTGAGCTTAGCGGGCCACGAGCAGTACTTC. J is TRBJ2-7 and V is TRBV5-6; 7 positions agree with TRBD2. The V segment lost 1 base and the J segment 5 bases; nucleotides outside the gene matches: 6. Germline CDR1 is SGHDT and CDR2 is YYEEEE. The CDR3 contains 14 residues.

The chain has TRBV27 and TRBJ2-1; 10 positions match TRBD2. V gave up 3 bases and J gave up 6 bases; unmatched junction bases: 2. Germline V gene data show CDR1 as MNHEY and CDR2 as SMNVEV (reference sequence). The CDR3 is made up of 14 amino acids. CDR3 sequence (DNA): TGTGCCAGCAGTTTGGGACTAGCGAGCAATGAGCAGTTCTTC. It codes for CASSLGLASNEQFF.

This clone came up once. Here the CDR3 reads CASSQDERRGGFRNEQFF. CDR3 in DNA: TGCGCCAGCAGCCAAGACGAGAGAAGGGGGGGTTTTCGGAATGAGCAGTTCTTC. V gene TRBV4-1 combines with J gene TRBJ2-1, with D perhaps TRBD2 (7 bases). V dropped 0 bases and J dropped 7 bases, with 22 bases sitting between them. The V gene's germline CDR1 is MGHRA and CDR2 YSYEKL. This CDR3 spans 18 amino acids.

The J gene is TRBJ2-2, the V gene TRBV19; TRBD2 matches 9 bases. This CDR3 region has 15 residues. The J segment lost 4 bases and the V segment lost 7 bases, leaving 7 bases of the junction unmatched. CDR1 and CDR2 (germline): LNHDA, SQIVND (reference sequence). The CDR3 DNA reads TGTGCCAGTAAGAATAGCGGGAGCGGCACCGGGGAGCTGTTTTTT. Residues: CASKNSGSGTGELFF.

The chain recombines TRBV27 with TRBJ2-7; D gene uncertain. The CDR3 runs to 15 residues. The germline CDR1 and CDR2 sequences are MNHEY and SMNVEV (reference sequence). Trimming removed 3 bases from V and 6 bases from J, with 18 bases in between. The DNA for the CDR3 is TGTGCCAGCAGTTTCCGGCCCAGCGCCGTCTCCGAGCAGTACTTC. This sequence encodes CASSFRPSAVSEQYF.

This chain joins TRBV2 and TRBJ1-1; D unresolved. Germline V gene data show CDR1 as SNHLY and CDR2 as FYNNEI. Trimming left V 6 bases short and J 6 bases short, with 17 bases between. The CDR3 loop spans 14 amino acids. The CDR3 DNA reads as TGTGCCAGCAGCCGCTCAGGACTTGGAGCTGAAGCTTTCTTT. Amino acids: CASSRSGLGAEAFF.

V gene TRBV4-1 combines with J gene TRBJ1-5; 8 bases fit TRBD1. The CDR3 runs 16 residues. The J segment lost 5 bases and the V segment lost 0 bases, leaving 6 bases of the junction unmatched. Germline V gene sequence: CDR1 MGHRA, CDR2 YSYEKL. CDR3 nucleotide sequence: TGCGCCAGCAGCCAAGATGGGACAGGCCTGCATCAGCCCCAGCATTTT. Its translation: CASSQDGTGLHQPQHF.

The DNA for the CDR3 is TGTGCCAGCAGCCCCAGCGGGAGCTACGAGCAGTACTTC. This gives the protein CASSPSGSYEQYF. The genes are TRBV7-9 and TRBJ2-7; 8 nucleotides agree with TRBD2. CDR1 is SEHNR and CDR2 is FQNEAQ in the germline V gene (reference sequence). Trimming at V came to 5 bases and at J to 3 bases, leaving 3 bases not matched to a gene. The CDR3 is made up of 13 amino acids.

Note on this clone: A read error may produce the germline difference seen at one junction end. This sequence joins TRBV28 and TRBJ1-1; the D gene is possibly TRBD1 (6 bases). Germline V gene sequence: CDR1 MDHEN, CDR2 SYDVKM. This CDR3 contains 14 residues. The CDR3 sequence: CASSLSRGITETFF. The CDR3 nucleotides are TGTGCCAGCAGTTTATCAAGGGGGATCACTGAAACTTTCTTT.